This T cell receptor beta chain comes out of a study of blood T cell repertoires in COVID-19. The germline V gene encodes CDR1 MDHEN and CDR2 SYDVKM. The V segment lost 5 bases and the J segment 5 bases; nucleotides outside the gene matches: 10. The CDR3 sequence is 16 residues long. Recruits, aged about 18 to 100 years, lived in approximately 26 US areas. Recovery meant two consecutive negative NP/OP PCR tests, professional clearance, or resolved symptoms. How the authors handled the data: Reference gene primer amplification in the assay estimated nucleated cell counts. The method was immunoSEQ multiplex PCR; TCRdb's version includes in-frame clones alone and lacks a portion of them. V and J calls and clone size are as listed in that table; D and trimming were resolved from the DNA. Here the sample spans some 190,000 clones, approximately 88% being singletons.

The sequence was obtained from a woman aged 30 to 39 who had recovered from COVID-19. Input material: PBMCs or T cells enriched from blood (not recorded which). The chain employs TRBV28 and TRBJ2-5, with TRBD1 matching over 11 bases. The CDR3 protein is CASSPTGTGGWETQYF. Here the CDR3 DNA reads TGTGCCAGCAGTCCGACCGGGACAGGGGGTTGGGAGACCCAGTACTTC.